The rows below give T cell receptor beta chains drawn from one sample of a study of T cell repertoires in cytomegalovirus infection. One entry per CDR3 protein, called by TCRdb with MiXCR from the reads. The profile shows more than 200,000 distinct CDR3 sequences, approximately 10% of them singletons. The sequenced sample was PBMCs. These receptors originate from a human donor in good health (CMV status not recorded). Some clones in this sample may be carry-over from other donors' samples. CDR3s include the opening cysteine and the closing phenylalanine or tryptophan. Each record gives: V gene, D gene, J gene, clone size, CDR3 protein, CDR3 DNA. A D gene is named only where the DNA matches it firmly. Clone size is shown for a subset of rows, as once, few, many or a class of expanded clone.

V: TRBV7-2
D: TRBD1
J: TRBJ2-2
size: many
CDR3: CASSLPTGYDTGELFF
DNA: TGTGCCAGCAGCTTGCCGACAGGGTATGACACCGGGGAGCTGTTTTTT

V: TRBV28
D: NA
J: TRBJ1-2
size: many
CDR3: CASSFSGGKIYGYTF
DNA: TGTGCCAGCAGCTTTAGTGGGGGCAAGATCTATGGCTACACCTTC

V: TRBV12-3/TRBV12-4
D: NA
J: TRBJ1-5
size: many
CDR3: CASKEQSNQPQHF
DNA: TGTGCCAGCAAGGAACAGAGCAATCAGCCCCAGCATTTT

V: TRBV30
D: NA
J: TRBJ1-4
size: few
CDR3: CAWSFGVPEKLFF
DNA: TGTGCCTGGAGTTTTGGGGTTCCGGAAAAACTGTTTTTT

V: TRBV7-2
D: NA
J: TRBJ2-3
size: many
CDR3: CASSFPLRGSISDTQYF
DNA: TGTGCCAGCAGCTTCCCTCTTCGGGGTAGCATTTCGGATACGCAGTATTTT

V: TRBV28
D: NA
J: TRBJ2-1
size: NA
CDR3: CASLGEGIDEQFF
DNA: TGTGCCAGCCTGGGGGAAGGTATCGATGAGCAGTTCTTC

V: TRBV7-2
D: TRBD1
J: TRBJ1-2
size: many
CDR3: CASSLPPGQGNYGYTF
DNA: TGTGCCAGCAGCTTGCCCCCGGGACAGGGAAACTATGGCTACACCTTC

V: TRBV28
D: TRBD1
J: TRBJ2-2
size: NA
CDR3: CASSIPGTGAGELFF
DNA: TGTGCCAGCAGCATCCCCGGGACAGGGGCCGGGGAGCTGTTTTTT

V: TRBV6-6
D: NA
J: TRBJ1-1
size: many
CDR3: CASSRGLSDTEAFF
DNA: TGTGCCAGCAGTAGAGGGTTGTCGGACACTGAAGCTTTCTTT

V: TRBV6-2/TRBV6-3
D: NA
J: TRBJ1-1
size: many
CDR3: CASSSPQGRAFF
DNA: TGTGCCAGCAGCAGCCCCCAGGGACGAGCTTTCTTT

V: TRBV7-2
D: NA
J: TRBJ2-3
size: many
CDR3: CASSFRVDTQYF
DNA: TGTGCCAGCAGCTTCCGAGTTGATACGCAGTATTTT

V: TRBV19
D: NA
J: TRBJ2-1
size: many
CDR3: CASTLMASRPNEQFF
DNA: TGTGCCAGTACCTTGATGGCTAGCCGGCCCAATGAGCAGTTCTTC

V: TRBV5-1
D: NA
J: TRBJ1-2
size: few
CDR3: CASSLVTGTSVRLYTF
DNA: TGCGCCAGCAGCTTGGTTACCGGCACCTCTGTACGACTCTACACCTTC

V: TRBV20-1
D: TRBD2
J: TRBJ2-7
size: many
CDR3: CSATGGREQYF
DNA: TGCAGTGCCACCGGAGGGAGGGAACAGTACTTC

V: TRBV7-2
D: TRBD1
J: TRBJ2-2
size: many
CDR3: CASSLAGQTNTGELFF
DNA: TGTGCCAGCAGCTTAGCGGGACAGACGAACACCGGGGAGCTGTTTTTT

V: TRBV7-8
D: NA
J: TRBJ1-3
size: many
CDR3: CASSEAPSGNTIYF
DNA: TGTGCCAGCAGCGAGGCTCCCTCTGGAAACACCATATATTTT

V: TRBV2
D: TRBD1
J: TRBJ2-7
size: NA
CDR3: CASSEAGTGGRYEQYF
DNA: TGTGCCAGCAGTGAAGCCGGGACAGGGGGCCGCTACGAGCAGTACTTC

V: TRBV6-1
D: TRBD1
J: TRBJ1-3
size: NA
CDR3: CATRGQTAGNTIYF
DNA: TGTGCCACCCGGGGACAGACTGCTGGAAACACCATATATTTT

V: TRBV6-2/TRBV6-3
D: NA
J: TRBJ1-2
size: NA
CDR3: CASSYRTSPEYGYTF
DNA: TGTGCCAGCAGTTACCGCACGTCCCCAGAGTATGGCTACACCTTC